The rows below give T cell receptor beta chains drawn from one sample of a study of beta chain features in type 1 diabetes. Some clones are missing from TCRdb's copy, which holds only in-frame ones; the method was immunoSEQ multiplex PCR. The sample records more than 250,000 clones, over 14% being singletons. Sequencing input: naive CD4+ T cells from blood. The receptors were gathered from a man aged 18 to 35 with type 1 diabetes. CDR3s include the opening cysteine and the closing phenylalanine or tryptophan. A D gene is named only where the DNA matches it firmly. Size values are once, few and many counts, or a class for expanded clones, and some rows have none.

.	15	TRBJ2-5	TRBV11-2	.	TGTGCCAGCAGGGGGGGTCCCTTGGTCGGGGAGACCCAGTACTTC	CASRGGPLVGETQYF
.	15	TRBJ1-2	TRBV6-5	few	TGTGCCAGCACGTCGGGCAGGGGCGCGTTGGATGGCTACACCTTC	CASTSGRGALDGYTF
.	17	TRBJ2-7	TRBV7-4	.	TGTGCCAGCAGCTTAGTAGGGGACACCTGCTTAACCTACGAGCAGTACTTC	CASSLVGDTCLTYEQYF
.	14	TRBJ1-4	TRBV5-1	.	TGCGCCAGCAGCTCGTCCGGGACTAATGAAAAACTGTTTTTT	CASSSSGTNEKLFF
.	15	TRBJ1-1	TRBV18	.	TGTGCCAGCTCACCTCGAGGAGGGTCGAACACTGAAGCTTTCTTT	CASSPRGGSNTEAFF
TRBD2	16	TRBJ2-1	TRBV25-1	.	TGTGCCAGCAGTGAACCCCTAGCGGGGGGGCCTCGGGAGCAGTTCTTC	CASSEPLAGGPREQFF
.	18	TRBJ2-7	TRBV21-1	few	TGTGCCAGCAGCAAAAGTTTAGTTCGGCAACAGGGGGAGGGCGAGCAGTACTTC	CASSKSLVRQQGEGEQYF
TRBD1	14	TRBJ1-6	TRBV7-2	.	TGTGCCAGCAGCCCCCGACAGGGAGGTTCACCCCTCCACTTT	CASSPRQGGSPLHF
TRBD1	14	TRBJ1-2	TRBV7-2	few	TGTGCCAGCAGGGGGACAGCCCCCTCGGGCGGCTACACCTTC	CASRGTAPSGGYTF
.	14	TRBJ2-7	TRBV11-2	.	TGTGCCAGCAGCTTCCCCCGGACAGCGGACGAGCAGTACTTC	CASSFPRTADEQYF
.	15	TRBJ2-7	TRBV5-1	.	TGCGCCAGCAGCTTAGGGCTAGCGAGCTCCTACGAGCAGTACTTC	CASSLGLASSYEQYF
.	15	TRBJ1-1	TRBV6-5	.	TGTGCCAGCAGTTCGAAAAACAGGGTTGACACTGAAGCTTTCTTT	CASSSKNRVDTEAFF
TRBD1	15	TRBJ2-7	TRBV19	few	TGTGCCAGTATGGCCGGGACAGGGCTCTCCTACGAGCAGTACTTC	CASMAGTGLSYEQYF
TRBD1	15	TRBJ1-1	TRBV15	.	TGTGCCACCAGCAGAGCCCGGGACAGGAACACTGAAGCTTTCTTT	CATSRARDRNTEAFF